The clone carrying this TCR beta chain was observed a handful of times. In the study's own analysis: Cell counts per sample came from amplifying reference gene primers. Some clones are missing from TCRdb's copy, which holds only in-frame ones; the method was immunoSEQ multiplex PCR. D and trimming come from the DNA, and the V and J calls and clone size come from that table. This table has tens of thousands of clones, just over 85% appearing once. This specimen belongs to a study of blood T cell repertoires in COVID-19. Germline assignment: CDR1 SNHLY and CDR2 FYNNEI. The CDR3 consists of 12 residues. V lost 1 base and J 5 bases, leaving 6 bases between the germline ends.

The specimen sequenced was peripheral blood. This chain connects TRBV2 to TRBJ2-7; D perhaps matches TRBD2 (5 bases). The source is a man in his sixties or seventies in a cohort sampled during active COVID-19. The CDR3: CASSEGGNEQYF. The DNA for the CDR3 is TGTGCCAGCAGTGAAGGAGGGAACGAGCAGTACTTC.